One and the same sample provided the 9 T cell receptor beta chains below, sequenced in a study of blood T cell repertoires in COVID-19. Using immunoSEQ multiplex PCR, the repertoire was profiled, and TCRdb retains in-frame clones only, with some absent. Seen here are fewer than 500,000 clones, about four fifths observed once, and the top ten hold approximately 1%. The source material was peripheral blood. The origin of the receptors is a human donor with acute or convalescent COVID-19. The donor label of this sample is uncertain.

The chain is built from TRBV11-3 and TRBJ2-2; maybe TRBD2 (6 bases). The CDR3 loop spans 14 amino acids. From germline, CDR1 is SGHNT and CDR2 YENEEA. The V end lost 5 bases, the J end lost 5 bases, and 12 bases lay between the germline ends. The DNA for the CDR3 is TGTGCCAGCAGCCGCGGAGGGAGTACCGGGGAGCTGTTTTTT. It yields the protein CASSRGGSTGELFF.

The chain combines TRBV6-5 with TRBJ2-1; 8 bases fit TRBD2. In germline, CDR1 is MNHEY, CDR2 SVGAGI. With V trimmed by 10 bases and J by 0 bases, 5 bases remained unmatched. This CDR3 region has 14 residues. CDR3 nucleotides: TGTGCCATCCGACGGGGGGGCTCCTACAATGAGCAGTTCTTC. Protein: CAIRRGGSYNEQFF.

The V call is TRBV19, the J call TRBJ1-5; no clear D gene. The V end lost 10 bases, the J end lost 0 bases, and 19 bases lay between the germline ends. The CDR3 length is 16 residues. Germline CDR1 and CDR2: LNHDA and SQIVND (reference sequence). The CDR3 DNA is TGTGCCACCCGCAACCGGGGAGAAGATAGCAATCAGCCCCAGCATTTT. It yields the protein CATRNRGEDSNQPQHF.

The chain is built from TRBV4-1 and TRBJ2-7; perhaps TRBD1 as D (6 bases). Germline V CDR1 and CDR2: MGHRA, YSYEKL. V was shortened by 3 bases and J by 4 bases, with 19 bases between the two germline ends. The CDR3 runs 16 residues. CDR3 region: CASSQLPGQKRYEQYF. The CDR3 DNA reads TGCGCCAGCAGCCAGCTCCCGGGACAAAAGCGGTACGAGCAGTACTTC.

The chain has TRBV6-6 and TRBJ2-7; D gene unclear. CDR1 and CDR2 (germline): MNHNY, SVGAGI (reference sequence). V was shortened by 6 bases and J by 1 base, with 19 bases between the two germline ends. The CDR3 is 16 residues long. CDR3 in amino acids: CASSPTSAGGSYEQYF. CDR3 in DNA: TGTGCCAGCAGCCCCACCTCCGCAGGTGGGTCCTACGAGCAGTACTTC.

This clone was counted between two and nine times. CDR3 sequence reads: CASSLGQGHTEAFF. CDR3 coding DNA: TGTGCCAGCAGCCTTGGACAGGGTCACACTGAAGCTTTCTTT. The rearrangement links TRBV2 to TRBJ1-1; 8 nucleotides line up with TRBD1. J lost 3 bases, V lost 6 bases, and 6 bases had no gene match. This CDR3 has 14 amino acids. In germline, CDR1 is SNHLY, CDR2 FYNNEI.

The chain is built from TRBV5-8 and TRBJ1-5; D may be TRBD1 (6 bases). The CDR3 has 15 residues. Per the germline V gene, CDR1 is SGHTS and CDR2 is YDEGEE. The V end was cut by 4 bases, the J end by 2 bases, with 13 bases between. CDR3 DNA sequence: TGTGCCAGCAGCCGGACCCGGACAGGCAATCAGCCCCAGCATTTT. This encodes CASSRTRTGNQPQHF.

The genes are TRBV23-1 and TRBJ2-1, with D tentatively TRBD1 (5 bases). TRBV23-1 has ORF status, its function being uncertain. Trimming took off 4 bases at V and 11 bases at J, with 9 bases between the two ends. This CDR3 is built from 11 residues. The CDR3 sequence: CASSPVDKQFF. The CDR3 DNA follows: TGCGCCAGCAGTCCGGTGGACAAGCAGTTCTTC.

The rearrangement links TRBV5-1 to TRBJ2-7, with D possibly being TRBD2 (6 bases). V was shortened by 7 bases and J by 5 bases, with 22 bases between the two germline ends. The CDR3 is 15 residues long. CDR1 and CDR2 (germline): SGHRS, YFSETQ. The CDR3 loop is CASGLGSAPGDEQYF. The CDR3 bases are TGCGCCAGCGGTCTCGGCAGCGCCCCGGGGGACGAGCAGTACTTC.